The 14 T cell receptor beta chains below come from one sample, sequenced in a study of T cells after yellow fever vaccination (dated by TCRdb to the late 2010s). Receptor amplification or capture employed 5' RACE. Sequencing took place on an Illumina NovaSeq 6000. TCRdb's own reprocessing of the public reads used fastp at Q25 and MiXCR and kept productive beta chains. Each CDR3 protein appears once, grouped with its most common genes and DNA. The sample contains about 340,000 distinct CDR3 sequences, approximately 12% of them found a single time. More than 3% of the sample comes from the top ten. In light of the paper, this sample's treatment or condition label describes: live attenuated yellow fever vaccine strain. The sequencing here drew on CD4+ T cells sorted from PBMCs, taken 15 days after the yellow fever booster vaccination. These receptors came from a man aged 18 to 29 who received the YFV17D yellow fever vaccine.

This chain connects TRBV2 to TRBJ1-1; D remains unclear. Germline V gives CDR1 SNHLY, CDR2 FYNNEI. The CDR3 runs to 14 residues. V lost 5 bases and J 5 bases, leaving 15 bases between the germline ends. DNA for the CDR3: TGTGCCAGCAGTTTCAGCTCGTGGTATACTGAAGCTTTCTTT. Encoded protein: CASSFSSWYTEAFF. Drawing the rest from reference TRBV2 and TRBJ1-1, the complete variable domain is EPEVTQTPSHQVTQMGQEVILRCVPISNHLYFYWYRQILGQKVEFLVSFYNNEISEKSEIFDDQFSVERPDGSNFTLKIRSTKLEDSAMYFCASSFSSWYTEAFFGQGTRLTVV.

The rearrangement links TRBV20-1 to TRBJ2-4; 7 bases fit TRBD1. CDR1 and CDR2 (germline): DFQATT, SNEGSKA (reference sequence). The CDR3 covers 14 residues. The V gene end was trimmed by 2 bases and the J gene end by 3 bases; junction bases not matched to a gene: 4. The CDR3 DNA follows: TGCAGTGCTAGATCCACAGGGGACAAAAACATTCAGTACTTC. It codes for CSARSTGDKNIQYF.

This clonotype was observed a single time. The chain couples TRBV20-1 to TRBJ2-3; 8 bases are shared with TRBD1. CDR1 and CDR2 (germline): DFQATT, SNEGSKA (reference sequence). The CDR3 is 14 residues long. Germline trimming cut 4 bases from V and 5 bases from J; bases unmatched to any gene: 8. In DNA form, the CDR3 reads TGCAGTGCTATTGTAGGGACAGGAAGAGATACGCAGTATTTT. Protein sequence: CSAIVGTGRDTQYF.

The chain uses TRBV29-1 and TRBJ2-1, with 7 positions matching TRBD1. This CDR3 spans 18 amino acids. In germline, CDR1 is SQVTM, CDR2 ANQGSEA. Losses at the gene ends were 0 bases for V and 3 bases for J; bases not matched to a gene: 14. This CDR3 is CSVEDHRDRYRSYNEQFF. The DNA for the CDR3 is TGCAGCGTTGAAGATCACCGGGACAGATATAGGAGCTACAATGAGCAGTTCTTC.

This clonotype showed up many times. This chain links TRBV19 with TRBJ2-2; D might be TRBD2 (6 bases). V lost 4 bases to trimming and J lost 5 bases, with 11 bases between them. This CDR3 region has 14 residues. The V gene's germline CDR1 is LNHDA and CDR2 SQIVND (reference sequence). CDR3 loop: CASSTQAGTGELFF. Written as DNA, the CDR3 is TGTGCCAGTAGTACCCAGGCGGGAACCGGGGAGCTGTTTTTT.

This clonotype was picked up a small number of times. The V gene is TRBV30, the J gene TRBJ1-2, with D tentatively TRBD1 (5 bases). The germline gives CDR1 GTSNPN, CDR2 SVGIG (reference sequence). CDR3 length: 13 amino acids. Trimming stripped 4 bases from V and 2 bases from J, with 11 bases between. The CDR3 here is CAWTQGLNYGYTF. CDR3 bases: TGTGCCTGGACCCAGGGACTGAACTATGGCTACACCTTC.

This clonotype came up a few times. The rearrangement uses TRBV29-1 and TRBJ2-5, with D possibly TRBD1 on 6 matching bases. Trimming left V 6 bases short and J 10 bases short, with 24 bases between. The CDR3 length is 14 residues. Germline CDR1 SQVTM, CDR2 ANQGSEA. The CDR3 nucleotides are TGCAGCGTCCAAGGGGGTGCCCCCCTCGGGGACCAGTACTTC. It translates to CSVQGGAPLGDQYF.

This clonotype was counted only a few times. The CDR3 here is CASSYGTGSSYGYTF. For the CDR3, the DNA is TGTGCCAGCAGTTACGGGACAGGGAGCAGCTATGGCTACACCTTC. The rearrangement links TRBV6-2 or TRBV6-3 to TRBJ1-2, with 9 bases lining up with TRBD1. CDR3 length: 15 amino acids. The V gene's germline CDR1 is MNHEY and CDR2 SVGEGT. Trimming removed 2 bases from V and 4 bases from J; junction bases left unmatched: 5.

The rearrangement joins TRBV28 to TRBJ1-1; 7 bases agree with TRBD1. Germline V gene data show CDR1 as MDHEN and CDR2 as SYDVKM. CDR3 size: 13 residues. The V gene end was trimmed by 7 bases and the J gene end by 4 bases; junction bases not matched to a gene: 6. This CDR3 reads CASTLRQGTEAFF. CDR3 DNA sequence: TGTGCCAGCACCCTCAGACAGGGCACTGAAGCTTTCTTT.

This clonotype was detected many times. This chain's CDR3 is CASSFRDRAHQPQHF. The CDR3 DNA reads as TGTGCCAGCAGTTTCCGCGACAGGGCCCATCAGCCCCAGCATTTT. The V and J genes are TRBV27 and TRBJ1-5; 7 bases match TRBD1. The trim removed 3 bases at V and 5 bases at J, leaving 7 bases unmatched. Germline-derived CDR1 and CDR2 are MNHEY and SMNVEV (reference sequence). The CDR3 consists of 15 residues.

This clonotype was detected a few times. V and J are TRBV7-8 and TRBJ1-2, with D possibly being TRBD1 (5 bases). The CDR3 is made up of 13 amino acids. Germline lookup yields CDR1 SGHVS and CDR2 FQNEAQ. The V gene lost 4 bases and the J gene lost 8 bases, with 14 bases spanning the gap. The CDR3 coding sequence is TGTGCCAGCAGCTCTCAGGTCAGGGAAGGCTACACCTTC. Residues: CASSSQVREGYTF.

DNA for the CDR3: TGTGCCAGCAGCACGGTTGCGGTTGTGCAGTTCTTC. The encoded protein is CASSTVAVVQFF. V gene TRBV7-2 combines with J gene TRBJ2-1, with D unresolved. Between the trimmed V and J ends, which lost 5 bases and 12 bases, there was a span of 14 bases. The CDR3 sequence is 12 residues long. The germline V gene has CDR1 SGHTA and CDR2 FQGNSA.

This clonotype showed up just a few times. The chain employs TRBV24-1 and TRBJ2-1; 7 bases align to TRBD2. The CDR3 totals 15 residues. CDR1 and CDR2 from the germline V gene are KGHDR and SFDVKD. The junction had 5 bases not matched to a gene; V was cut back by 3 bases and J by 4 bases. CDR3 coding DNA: TGTGCCACCAGTGATCCTGGACTAGAATACAATGAGCAGTTCTTC. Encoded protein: CATSDPGLEYNEQFF.

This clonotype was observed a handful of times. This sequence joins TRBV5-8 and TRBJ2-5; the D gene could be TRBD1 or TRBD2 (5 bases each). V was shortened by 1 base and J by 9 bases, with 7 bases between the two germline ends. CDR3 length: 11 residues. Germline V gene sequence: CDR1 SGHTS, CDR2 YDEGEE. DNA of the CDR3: TGTGCCAGCAGCTTGCGGGGACCCCAGTACTTC. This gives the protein CASSLRGPQYF.